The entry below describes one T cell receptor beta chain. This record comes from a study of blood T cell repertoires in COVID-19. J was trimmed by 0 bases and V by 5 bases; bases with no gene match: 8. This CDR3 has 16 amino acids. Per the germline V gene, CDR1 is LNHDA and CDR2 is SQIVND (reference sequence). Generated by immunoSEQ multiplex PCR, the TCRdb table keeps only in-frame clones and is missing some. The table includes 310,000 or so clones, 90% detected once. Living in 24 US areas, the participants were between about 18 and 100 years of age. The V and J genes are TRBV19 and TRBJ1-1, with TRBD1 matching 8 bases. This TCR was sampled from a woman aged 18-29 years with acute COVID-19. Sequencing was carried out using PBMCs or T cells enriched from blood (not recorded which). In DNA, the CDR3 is TGTGCCAGTAGTGACGGACAGGGTTGGATGAACACTGAAGCTTTCTTT. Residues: CASSDGQGWMNTEAFF.